The 5 T cell receptor beta chains below all came from one sample that was sequenced in a study of blood T cell repertoires in COVID-19. Repertoires were generated with immunoSEQ multiplex PCR, while TCRdb's copy carries only in-frame clones and drops some. The sample includes 280,000 or so clones, over 75% of them seen just once. Sequenced material: peripheral blood. These receptors were taken from a woman aged 60 to 75 with acute or convalescent COVID-19.

This clone has only one observation. The chain combines TRBV9 with TRBJ1-5, with D maybe TRBD1 (5 bases). V lost 7 bases, J lost 6 bases, and 14 bases lay in between. There are 13 residues in the CDR3. Germline lookup yields CDR1 SGDLS and CDR2 YYNGEE. The CDR3 loop reads CASGQGERQPQHF. The CDR3, as DNA: TGTGCCAGCGGGCAGGGCGAACGTCAGCCCCAGCATTTT. Drawing the rest from reference TRBV9 and TRBJ1-5, the complete variable domain is DSGVTQTPKHLITATGQRVTLRCSPRSGDLSVYWYQQSLDQGLQFLIQYYNGEERAKGNILERFSAQQFPDLHSELNLSSLELGDSALYFCASGQGERQPQHFGDGTRLSIL.

The chain employs TRBV7-9 and TRBJ2-7; 8 bases match TRBD2. This CDR3 comprises 15 residues. Germline CDR1 SEHNR, CDR2 FQNEAQ (reference sequence). After removal of 2 bases from V and 3 bases from J, the junction contained 6 bases not matched to a gene. The CDR3 nucleotides read TGTGCCAGCAGCTTACTGAGCGGGAGCGGCTACGAGCAGTACTTC. It is translated as CASSLLSGSGYEQYF.

This clone was found a few times. The chain combines TRBV11-2 with TRBJ1-1; TRBD1 aligns across 7 bases. The ends lost 5 bases at V and 2 bases at J; junction bases unmatched: 5. The CDR3 loop spans 14 amino acids. CDR1 is SGHAT and CDR2 is FQNNGV in the germline V gene. CDR3 coding DNA: TGTGCCAGCAGCGCCAACAGGGGAAACACTGAAGCTTTCTTT. Protein sequence: CASSANRGNTEAFF. The whole variable domain, filled in from reference TRBV11-2 and TRBJ1-1, reads EAGVAQSPRYKIIEKRQSVAFWCNPISGHATLYWYQQILGQGPKLLIQFQNNGVVDDSQLPKDRFSAERLKGVDSTLKIQPAKLEDSAVYLCASSANRGNTEAFFGQGTRLTVV.

The chain recombines TRBV29-1 with TRBJ1-3; D ambiguous. Germline CDR1 is SQVTM and CDR2 is ANQGSEA. The CDR3 has 14 amino acids. Trimming shortened V by 1 base and J by 7 bases, and 14 bases separated the two germline ends. As DNA, the CDR3 is TGCAGCGTTGAAGCACTACCAACCCCCAACACCATATATTTT. The encoded protein is CSVEALPTPNTIYF.

The chain uses TRBV5-1 and TRBJ1-3; 8 bases are a match to TRBD1. The V and J ends lost 4 bases and 0 bases, in that order; junction bases with no gene match: 3. Germline assignment: CDR1 SGHRS and CDR2 YFSETQ. The CDR3 spans 15 residues. DNA for the CDR3: TGCGCCAGCAGCATACAGGGGGACTCTGGAAACACCATATATTTT. Amino acid sequence: CASSIQGDSGNTIYF.